The rows below give T cell receptor beta chains drawn from one sample of a study of vaccination effects on CD4 cells after COVID-19. TCRdb's table, derived via immunoSEQ multiplex PCR, lists solely in-frame clones and lacks some. The table lists some 26,000 clones, roughly 73% of them singletons. No antigens are known for them. The specimen comprised CD4+ T cells from PBMCs cultured without peptide, sampled before COVID-19 vaccination. These receptors originate from a human donor who received a COVID-19 vaccine. Each CDR3 is given with its conserved first and last residue. D genes are given only for firm matches. Size is omitted from some rows. Given values are once, few, many or a class for expanded clones.

CDR3 DNA	CDR3 protein	clone size	V gene	J gene	D gene
TGTGCCAGCAGCCAACCCGGGACGTATTACAATGAGCAGTTCTTC	CASSQPGTYYNEQFF	-	TRBV3-1/TRBV3-2	TRBJ2-1	-
TGTGCCAGCAGCTCCACTTCAGTTCCGGGACTGTATAATTCACCCCTCCACTTT	CASSSTSVPGLYNSPLHF	once	TRBV7-8	TRBJ1-6	-
TGCGCCAGCAGCCGTTGGGCGCGGGATACGCAGTATTTT	CASSRWARDTQYF	-	TRBV5-1	TRBJ2-3	-
TGTGCCAGCAGTTACAGGGGCAATCAGCCCCAGCATTTT	CASSYRGNQPQHF	few	TRBV27	TRBJ1-5	-
TGCGCCAGCAGCTTACTCCGGGACCGTTATATCAGGGGGCAGTACTTC	CASSLLRDRYIRGQYF	-	TRBV5-1	TRBJ2-7	-
TGTGCCAGCAGCCGCCCCCGGGGTACCCACAATGAGCAGTTCTTC	CASSRPRGTHNEQFF	once	TRBV13	TRBJ2-1	-
TGTGCCAGCAGCCACGAGAAACCTACAGGAGCCTATGGCTACACCTTC	CASSHEKPTGAYGYTF	-	TRBV4-2	TRBJ1-2	-
TGTGCCAGCAGTTTTGGGCCTGAAGCTTTCTTT	CASSFGPEAFF	-	TRBV12-3/TRBV12-4	TRBJ1-1	-
TGCGCCAGCAGCTTGCGGGAGGGCTACGAGCAGTACTTC	CASSLREGYEQYF	-	TRBV5-1	TRBJ2-7	TRBD2
TGCGCCAGCAGCCACACCGGGACTAAGATTATCAATGAGCAGTTCTTC	CASSHTGTKIINEQFF	-	TRBV4-1	TRBJ2-1	TRBD2
TGTGCCAGTAGTCCTCTCGAGAGGGCGAACACCGGGGAGCTGTTTTTT	CASSPLERANTGELFF	-	TRBV19	TRBJ2-2	-
TGTGCCATCAGTGCCGAGGGACAGGGCGCGGAGACCCAGTACTTC	CAISAEGQGAETQYF	once	TRBV10-3	TRBJ2-5	TRBD1
TGTGCCAGCAGCTCGGGACAGTTGTCCTACGAGCAGTACTTC	CASSSGQLSYEQYF	-	TRBV7-9	TRBJ2-7	TRBD1
TGTGCCAGCAGCCCGCAGAGCGGGAGAAGCGAGCAGTACTTC	CASSPQSGRSEQYF	few	TRBV7-2	TRBJ2-7	TRBD2
TGTGCCAGCAGTGATAGGGGGGCCCTAAGCGAGGCTTTCTTT	CASSDRGALSEAFF	once	TRBV6-1	TRBJ1-1	-
TGTGCCTGGAGTCCGCATAATTCACCCCTCCACTTT	CAWSPHNSPLHF	few	TRBV30	TRBJ1-6	-
TGTGCCAGCGACCCCGATGTGGGGGTGAACACTGAAGCTTTCTTT	CASDPDVGVNTEAFF	-	TRBV2	TRBJ1-1	-
TGCGCCAGCAGCCACCCAGCCGGGGAGCTGTTTTTT	CASSHPAGELFF	-	TRBV5-1	TRBJ2-2	-
TGTGCCAGCAGTGGGACTAGCGGGAGTGTGGAGACCCAGTACTTC	CASSGTSGSVETQYF	-	TRBV25-1	TRBJ2-5	TRBD2
TGTGCCAGCAGCCAAGTCGGCCAGGGACTCGGGGAGCTGTTTTTT	CASSQVGQGLGELFF	-	TRBV3-1/TRBV3-2	TRBJ2-2	-
TGTGCCAGCAGTTTAGGTAACCGGTGGGGACAGGGATCCACTGAAGCTTTCTTT	CASSLGNRWGQGSTEAFF	-	TRBV27	TRBJ1-1	TRBD1
TGTGCCAGCAGCCTGGACAGGGAGCAGCCTCTTCTCTTC	CASSLDREQPLLF	-	TRBV7-3	TRBJ1-2	TRBD1
TGCGCCAGCAGCCGCCTTCAGGGGCCGGATGGCTACACCTTC	CASSRLQGPDGYTF	-	TRBV4-1	TRBJ1-2	-
TGTGCCAGTAGCTCGAACAGGGGGAAGAGGGGCAATCAGCCCCAGCATTTT	CASSSNRGKRGNQPQHF	-	TRBV19	TRBJ1-5	TRBD1
TGTGCCAGCTCACCAAGGCTGGGAGACAGGCAAGAGACCCAGTACTTC	CASSPRLGDRQETQYF	-	TRBV18	TRBJ2-5	-
TGTGCCAGCAGCCGTCTTGGGGGGGCGAACACTGAAGCTTTCTTT	CASSRLGGANTEAFF	-	TRBV16	TRBJ1-1	-
TGTGCCACCAGTGCGGGGGTCGAGCCCCAGCATTTT	CATSAGVEPQHF	-	TRBV24-1	TRBJ1-5	-
TGTGCCAGCAGCGGCTGGGCGGGGGGGACGGATACGCAGTATTTT	CASSGWAGGTDTQYF	once	TRBV9	TRBJ2-3	TRBD2
TGTGCCTGGAAAAAGGGCTATCAGTCCTACGAGCAGTACTTC	CAWKKGYQSYEQYF	-	TRBV30	TRBJ2-7	-
TGCGCCAGCAGCCCCTCTGGGGGGACTAACACTGAAGCTTTCTTT	CASSPSGGTNTEAFF	-	TRBV5-1	TRBJ1-1	-
TGTGCCAGCAGTTACGCAGCGGGAGGTCGCGAGCAGTACTTC	CASSYAAGGREQYF	-	TRBV7-2	TRBJ2-7	TRBD2
TGTGCCAGCAGCTTAGTGGGGGCCCTTGAAGCTTTCTTT	CASSLVGALEAFF	-	TRBV7-2	TRBJ1-1	-
TGTGCCATCAGTGGGGGGACCCCTAGCACAGATACGCAGTATTTT	CAISGGTPSTDTQYF	-	TRBV10-3	TRBJ2-3	-
TGTGCCGCCCGGGGGACAGAGAACACTGAAGCTTTCTTT	CAARGTENTEAFF	few	TRBV10-3	TRBJ1-1	TRBD1
TGTGCCACCAGCAGAGGGGGAAGCGGGGGGGCCACAGATACGCAGTATTTT	CATSRGGSGGATDTQYF	once	TRBV15	TRBJ2-3	TRBD2
TGCAGTGCCAGCAGGGGTTACGAGCAGTACTTC	CSASRGYEQYF	-	TRBV20-1	TRBJ2-7	-
TGTGCCAGCAAATCAGTGGGACTTGATGGCTACACCTTC	CASKSVGLDGYTF	-	TRBV6-5	TRBJ1-2	-
TGCGCCAGCAGCCAAGGGTCTGCAATCGGCTACACCTTC	CASSQGSAIGYTF	-	TRBV4-1	TRBJ1-2	-
TGTGCCAGCAGTCGTCCGGGGCATGAACTAGAGCAGTACTTC	CASSRPGHELEQYF	few	TRBV2	TRBJ2-7	-
TGTGCCAGCAACCGGGACAGGGCCACTGGAAACACCATATATTTT	CASNRDRATGNTIYF	-	TRBV6-5	TRBJ1-3	TRBD1
TGTGCCAGCAGTTACTCGTATAGAGACTATGGCTACACCTTC	CASSYSYRDYGYTF	-	TRBV6-5	TRBJ1-2	-
TGTGCCAGCAGCTTGGCCCGTCAGGGCCAAGAGACCCAGTACTTC	CASSLARQGQETQYF	-	TRBV5-6	TRBJ2-5	-
TGTGCCAGTAGTATCCCCCCGTCTGGAAACACCATATATTTT	CASSIPPSGNTIYF	-	TRBV19	TRBJ1-3	-